This is a list of T cell receptor beta chains from one sample in a study of identical twins. TCRdb ran MiXCR on the 5' RACE reads and lists one entry per CDR3 protein. The sample records about 1.7 million distinct CDR3 sequences, about 32% being singletons. The sample was cord blood. The receptors were sampled from a newborn girl in good health. CDR3s include the opening cysteine and the closing phenylalanine or tryptophan. A D gene is named only where the DNA matches it firmly. Clone size, where shown, is once, few, many, or a class for clones that have expanded.

V gene	D gene	CDR3 length	J gene	clone size	CDR3 protein	CDR3 DNA
TRBV9	TRBD2	15	TRBJ2-7	.	CASSVDGTSGRVQYF	TGTGCCAGCAGCGTAGATGGGACTAGCGGGAGGGTGCAGTACTTC
TRBV7-2	.	16	TRBJ2-4	.	CASSTTRLLAKNIQYF	TGTGCCAGCAGCACAACCCGACTCCTAGCCAAAAACATTCAGTACTTC
TRBV20-1	.	16	TRBJ2-3	.	CSARDRTAPRLDTQYF	TGCAGTGCTAGAGATCGCACAGCTCCAAGGTTAGATACGCAGTATTTT
TRBV5-1	.	14	TRBJ1-2	.	CASSRREGNYGYTF	TGCGCCAGCAGCCGGAGGGAGGGGAACTATGGCTACACCTTC
TRBV6-7	.	18	TRBJ2-1	once	CASSYSGLGPPVISEQFF	TGTGCCAGCAGTTACTCGGGGTTAGGACCTCCAGTGATCAGTGAGCAGTTCTTC
TRBV28	.	14	TRBJ2-7	.	CASIRGQNFYEQYF	TGTGCCAGCATCCGAGGACAGAATTTCTACGAGCAGTACTTC
TRBV4-2	TRBD2	17	TRBJ2-1	.	CASSQVRGALAGVEQFF	TGTGCCAGCAGCCAAGTTAGGGGGGCACTAGCGGGAGTGGAGCAGTTCTTC
TRBV28	TRBD1	14	TRBJ1-5	few	CASRTIDRDQPQHF	TGTGCCAGCAGGACCATAGACAGGGATCAGCCCCAGCATTTT
TRBV28	.	13	TRBJ2-7	.	CASSGHSPYEQYF	TGTGCCAGCAGCGGACATTCCCCCTACGAGCAGTACTTC
TRBV12-3/TRBV12-4	.	15	TRBJ1-1	.	CAGSKFQGLGTEAFF	TGTGCCGGCTCAAAATTTCAGGGGTTGGGCACTGAAGCTTTCTTT
TRBV4-2	TRBD2	15	TRBJ2-2	.	CASSDEAREGGELFF	TGTGCCAGCAGCGATGAGGCAAGGGAGGGCGGGGAGCTGTTTTTT
TRBV11-2	.	12	TRBJ2-7	.	CASGSLGRDGYF	TGTGCCAGCGGCTCTCTAGGAAGAGACGGGTACTTC
TRBV9	TRBD2	17	TRBJ2-1	.	CASSVPTGLAGVNEQFF	TGTGCCAGCAGCGTCCCGACCGGACTAGCGGGGGTTAATGAGCAGTTCTTC
TRBV20-1	.	14	TRBJ1-5	.	CSGQQGISNQPQHF	TGCAGTGGACAACAGGGTATTAGCAATCAGCCCCAGCATTTT
TRBV7-6	TRBD1	15	TRBJ2-5	.	CAGSLDGQGSETQYF	TGTGCCGGCAGCTTAGACGGACAGGGCTCAGAGACCCAGTACTTC
TRBV2	TRBD2	15	TRBJ2-5	.	CASKWGGSFYNEQYF	TGTGCCAGCAAGTGGGGCGGGAGTTTCTACAATGAGCAGTACTTC
TRBV6-1	TRBD1	15	TRBJ2-1	.	CASDIRDSPYNEQFF	TGTGCCAGCGATATCCGGGACAGCCCATACAATGAGCAGTTCTTC
TRBV20-1	.	13	TRBJ1-2	.	CSASNTITIGYTF	TGCAGTGCTAGTAACACAATAACTATCGGCTACACCTTC
TRBV20-1	TRBD2	14	TRBJ2-4	few	CSARGTSGELRQYF	TGCAGTGCTAGAGGCACTAGCGGGGAGCTACGGCAGTACTTC
TRBV6-1	TRBD1	16	TRBJ1-5	.	CASSPLDRGRNQPQHF	TGTGCCAGCAGTCCTTTGGACAGGGGGCGGAATCAGCCCCAGCATTTT
TRBV29-1	.	13	TRBJ1-5	many	CSVGDRANQPQHF	TGCAGCGTTGGGGACCGCGCAAATCAGCCCCAGCATTTT
TRBV14	.	15	TRBJ2-4	.	CASSQVRDALNEPYF	TGTGCCAGCAGCCAAGTGAGAGACGCGCTCAACGAGCCGTACTTC
TRBV20-1	.	14	TRBJ2-3	.	CSASSRLSTDTRYF	TGCAGTGCTAGCAGTCGGCTTAGCACAGATACGCGGTATTTT
TRBV4-2	.	13	TRBJ2-3	.	CASRDKNTDTHYF	TGTGCCAGCAGGGACAAAAACACAGATACGCACTATTTT
TRBV25-1	.	15	TRBJ1-1	few	CASSESVTGNTEAFF	TGTGCCAGCAGTGAATCTGTGACAGGGAACACTGAAGCTTTCTTT
TRBV5-1	.	12	TRBJ2-3	.	CASGLTTDTQYF	TGCGCCAGCGGCCTCACCACAGATACGCAGTATTTT
TRBV25-1	TRBD2	15	TRBJ2-1	.	CASRGTSAGTNEQFF	TGTGCCAGCAGAGGGACTAGCGCCGGGACGAATGAGCAGTTCTTC
TRBV25-1	TRBD1	16	TRBJ2-7	few	CASSEQTGGSSYEQYF	TGTGCCAGCAGTGAACAAACAGGGGGCAGCTCCTACGAGCAGTACTTC
TRBV27	TRBD1	16	TRBJ1-1	.	CASSLTGQGVATEAFF	TGTGCCAGCAGTTTAACGGGACAGGGGGTTGCCACTGAAGCTTTCTTT
TRBV7-9	.	15	TRBJ1-5	.	CASSLASGRGQPRHF	TGTGCCAGCAGCTTAGCGTCAGGTCGTGGTCAGCCCCGGCATTTT
TRBV5-1	TRBD2	18	TRBJ2-3	.	CASSLAPRTSGGQDTQYF	TGCGCCAGCAGCTTGGCCCCTAGGACTAGCGGGGGTCAAGATACGCAGTATTTT
TRBV18	TRBD2	16	TRBJ2-5	.	CASPPIPPSGGETQYF	TGTGCCAGCCCACCTATCCCCCCTAGCGGAGGAGAGACCCAGTACTTC
TRBV7-9	.	15	TRBJ2-3	.	CASSKTRLSTDTQYF	TGTGCCAGCAGCAAGACTAGACTTAGCACAGATACGCAGTATTTT
TRBV28	.	14	TRBJ2-3	.	CASNPWRGTDTQYF	TGTGCCAGCAATCCTTGGAGGGGCACAGATACGCAGTATTTT
TRBV3-1	.	13	TRBJ2-1	once	CASSQSTRNEQFF	TGTGCCAGCAGCCAAAGTACTCGCAATGAGCAGTTCTTC
TRBV4-2	.	17	TRBJ1-4	.	CASSQDLGGSGNEKLFF	TGTGCCAGCAGCCAAGATCTGGGGGGGTCGGGTAATGAAAAACTGTTTTTT
TRBV20-1	.	12	TRBJ1-1	.	CTRGAVDTEAFF	TGTACAAGAGGGGCAGTAGACACCGAAGCTTTCTTT
TRBV3-1	TRBD1	15	TRBJ2-7	few	CASSQDLGQNYEQYF	TGTGCCAGCAGCCAAGATTTGGGACAGAACTACGAGCAGTACTTC
TRBV3-1	TRBD2	15	TRBJ2-3	.	CASRLAGAQGNTQYF	TGTGCCAGCAGACTAGCGGGGGCCCAAGGGAATACGCAGTATTTT
TRBV10-3	.	14	TRBJ1-1	once	CAISPGALDTEAFF	TGTGCCATCAGTCCGGGGGCTTTGGACACTGAAGCTTTCTTT
TRBV20-1	TRBD2	15	TRBJ2-1	.	CSARDRGLAANEQFF	TGCAGTGCTAGAGATCGTGGTCTAGCGGCGAATGAGCAGTTCTTC